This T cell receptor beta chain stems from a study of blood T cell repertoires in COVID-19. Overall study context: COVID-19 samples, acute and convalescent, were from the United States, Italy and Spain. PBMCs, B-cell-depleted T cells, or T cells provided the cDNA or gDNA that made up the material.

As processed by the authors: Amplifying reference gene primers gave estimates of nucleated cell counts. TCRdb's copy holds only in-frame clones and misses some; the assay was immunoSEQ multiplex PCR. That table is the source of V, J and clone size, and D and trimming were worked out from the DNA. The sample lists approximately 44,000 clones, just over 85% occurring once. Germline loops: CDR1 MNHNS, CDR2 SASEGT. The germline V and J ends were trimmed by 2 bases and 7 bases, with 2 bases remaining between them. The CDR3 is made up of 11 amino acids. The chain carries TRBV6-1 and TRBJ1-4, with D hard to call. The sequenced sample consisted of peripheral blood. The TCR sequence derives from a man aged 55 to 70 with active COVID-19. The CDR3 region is CASSELEKLFF. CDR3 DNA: TGTGCCAGCAGTGAACTTGAAAAACTGTTTTTT.